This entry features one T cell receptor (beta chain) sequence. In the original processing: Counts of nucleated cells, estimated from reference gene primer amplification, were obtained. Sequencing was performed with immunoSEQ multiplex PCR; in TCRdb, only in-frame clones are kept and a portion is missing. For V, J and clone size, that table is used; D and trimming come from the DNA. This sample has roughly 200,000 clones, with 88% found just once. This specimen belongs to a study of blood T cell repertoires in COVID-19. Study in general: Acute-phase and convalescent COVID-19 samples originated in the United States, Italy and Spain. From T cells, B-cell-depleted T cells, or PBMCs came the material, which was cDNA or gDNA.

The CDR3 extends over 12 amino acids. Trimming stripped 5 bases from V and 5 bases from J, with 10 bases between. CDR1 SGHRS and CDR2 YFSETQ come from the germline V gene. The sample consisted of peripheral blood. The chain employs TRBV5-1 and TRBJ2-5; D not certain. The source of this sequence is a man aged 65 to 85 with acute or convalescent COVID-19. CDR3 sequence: CASSPTRETQYF. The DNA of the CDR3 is TGCGCCAGCAGTCCTACCCGGGAGACCCAGTACTTC.